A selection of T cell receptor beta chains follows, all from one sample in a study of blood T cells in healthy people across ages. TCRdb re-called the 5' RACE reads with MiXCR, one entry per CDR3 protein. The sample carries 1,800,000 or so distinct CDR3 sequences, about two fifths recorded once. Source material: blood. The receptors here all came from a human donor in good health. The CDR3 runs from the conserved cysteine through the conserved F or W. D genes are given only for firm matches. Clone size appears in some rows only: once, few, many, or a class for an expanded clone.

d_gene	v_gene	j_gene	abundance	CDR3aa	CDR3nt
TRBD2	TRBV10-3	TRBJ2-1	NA	CAISASGLAGATNEQFF	TGTGCCATCAGCGCCTCTGGACTAGCGGGGGCTACAAATGAGCAGTTCTTC
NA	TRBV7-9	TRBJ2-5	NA	CASEPLGVETQYF	TGTGCCAGCGAACCCCTAGGGGTGGAGACCCAGTACTTC
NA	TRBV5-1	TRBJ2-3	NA	CTSRSGLSTDTQYF	TGCACCAGCAGGTCGGGACTTAGCACAGATACGCAGTATTTT
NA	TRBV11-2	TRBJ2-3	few	CASSPGILSDTQYF	TGTGCCAGCAGCCCGGGGATACTGAGCGATACGCAGTATTTT
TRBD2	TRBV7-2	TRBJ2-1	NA	CASLPRSGGVNEQFF	TGTGCCAGCCTCCCCCGGAGCGGGGGGGTCAATGAGCAGTTCTTC
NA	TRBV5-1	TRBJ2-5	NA	CASRFSAGGKETQYF	TGCGCCAGCAGATTTTCTGCCGGGGGAAAAGAGACCCAGTACTTC
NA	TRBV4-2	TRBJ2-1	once	CASSPFRAGSSYNEQFF	TGTGCCAGCAGCCCTTTTAGAGCTGGCAGCTCCTACAATGAGCAGTTCTTC
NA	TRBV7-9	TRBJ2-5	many	CASSLEGGSGTQYF	TGTGCCAGCAGCTTAGAGGGCGGTTCAGGGACCCAGTACTTC
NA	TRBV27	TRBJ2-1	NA	CASSKRLVNEQFF	TGTGCCAGCAGTAAAAGACTAGTTAATGAGCAGTTCTTC
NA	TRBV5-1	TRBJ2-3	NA	CASKSQDTQYF	TGCGCCAGCAAGTCCCAAGATACGCAGTATTTT
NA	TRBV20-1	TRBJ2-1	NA	CSARDRRSGYNERFF	TGCAGTGCTAGAGATCGACGGTCGGGGTACAATGAGCGGTTCTTC
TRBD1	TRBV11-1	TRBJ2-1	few	CASSKRGQVSYNEQFF	TGTGCCAGCAGCAAACGGGGACAGGTGTCGTACAATGAGCAGTTCTTC
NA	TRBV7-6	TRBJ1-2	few	CASSAYGSDGYTF	TGTGCCAGCAGCGCCTATGGGTCAGACGGCTACACCTTC
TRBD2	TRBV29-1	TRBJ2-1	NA	CSEQAAGDIYNEQFF	TGCAGCGAACAAGCAGCGGGGGATATCTACAATGAGCAGTTCTTC
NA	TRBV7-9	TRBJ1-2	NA	CASSLWWSSAGSNHYGYTF	TGTGCCAGCAGCTTATGGTGGAGTTCAGCCGGCTCAAACCACTATGGCTACACCTTC
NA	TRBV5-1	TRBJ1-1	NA	CASSLGWGIDTEAFF	TGCGCCAGCAGCTTGGGATGGGGAATCGACACTGAAGCTTTCTTT
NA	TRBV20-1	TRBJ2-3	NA	CSARWQGGTDTQYF	TGCAGTGCTAGGTGGCAGGGTGGGACAGATACGCAGTATTTT
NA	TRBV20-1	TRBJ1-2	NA	CSARSYTDGYTF	TGCAGTGCTAGGAGTTACACGGATGGCTACACCTTC
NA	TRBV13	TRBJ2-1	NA	CAGSLANEQFF	TGTGCCGGCAGCTTAGCGAATGAGCAGTTCTTC
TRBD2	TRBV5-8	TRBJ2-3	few	CASSPRDYYTDTQYF	TGTGCCAGCAGTCCGCGGGACTATTACACAGATACGCAGTATTTT
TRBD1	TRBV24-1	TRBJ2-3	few	CATSITGETATQYF	TGTGCCACCAGTATAACAGGGGAGACAGCTACGCAGTATTTT
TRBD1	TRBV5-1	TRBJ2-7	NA	CASSREGQGSYEQYF	TGCGCCAGCAGCCGGGAGGGACAGGGGTCCTACGAGCAGTACTTC
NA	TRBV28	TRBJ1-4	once	CASSPAGGRQEKLFF	TGTGCCAGCAGCCCCGCGGGGGGTCGTCAAGAAAAACTGTTTTTT
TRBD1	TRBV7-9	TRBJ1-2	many	CASSAPGQLGYTF	TGTGCCAGCAGCGCCCCGGGACAGCTGGGTTACACCTTC
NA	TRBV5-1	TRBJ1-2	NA	CASSRWPQSGGYTF	TGCGCCAGCAGCCGATGGCCCCAATCGGGGGGCTACACCTTC
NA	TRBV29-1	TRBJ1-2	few	CSGRDWRDGYTF	TGCAGCGGCCGAGACTGGAGGGATGGCTACACCTTC
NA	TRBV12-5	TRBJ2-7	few	CASGLVLGPGSSYEQYF	TGTGCTAGTGGTTTGGTACTGGGCCCCGGGAGCTCTTACGAGCAGTACTTC
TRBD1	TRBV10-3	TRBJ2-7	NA	CAISRVRDREYEQYF	TGTGCCATCAGTCGAGTAAGGGACAGGGAGTACGAGCAGTACTTC
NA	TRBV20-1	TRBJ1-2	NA	CSAGTPKYGYTF	TGCAGTGCTGGGACCCCAAAATATGGCTACACCTTC
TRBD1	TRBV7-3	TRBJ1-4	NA	CASSPGRGQGVGRNEKLFF	TGTGCCAGCAGCCCGGGCAGGGGACAGGGGGTTGGCAGGAATGAAAAACTGTTTTTT
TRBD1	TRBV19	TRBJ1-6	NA	CASSSLDREALHF	TGTGCCAGTAGTTCACTAGACAGGGAGGCCCTCCACTTT
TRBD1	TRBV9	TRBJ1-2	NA	CASSVADGTGNNGYTF	TGCGCCAGCAGCGTAGCTGACGGGACAGGCAATAATGGCTACACCTTC
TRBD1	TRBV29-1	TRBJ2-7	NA	CGVFSPRGRIGEQYF	TGCGGCGTGTTTTCCCCCAGGGGGCGCATCGGCGAGCAGTACTTC
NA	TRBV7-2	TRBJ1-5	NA	CASSRETVLSNQPQHF	TGTGCCAGCAGTAGGGAGACGGTTCTTAGCAATCAGCCCCAGCATTTT
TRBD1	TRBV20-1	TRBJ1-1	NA	CSARPTGGKRTEAFF	TGCAGTGCTAGACCAACAGGGGGAAAGAGGACTGAAGCTTTCTTT
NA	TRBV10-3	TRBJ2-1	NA	CAISRGRGSYNEQFF	TGTGCCATCAGTCGCGGCAGGGGCTCCTACAATGAGCAGTTCTTC
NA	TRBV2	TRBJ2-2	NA	CASGTTNTGELFF	TGTGCCAGCGGGACAACGAACACCGGGGAGCTGTTTTTT
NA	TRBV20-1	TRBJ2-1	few	CSARGGHEQFF	TGCAGTGCTAGAGGGGGGCATGAGCAGTTCTTC
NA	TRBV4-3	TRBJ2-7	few	CASSQDLSYEAYEQYF	TGCGCCAGCAGCCAAGACCTCTCATACGAAGCCTACGAGCAGTACTTC